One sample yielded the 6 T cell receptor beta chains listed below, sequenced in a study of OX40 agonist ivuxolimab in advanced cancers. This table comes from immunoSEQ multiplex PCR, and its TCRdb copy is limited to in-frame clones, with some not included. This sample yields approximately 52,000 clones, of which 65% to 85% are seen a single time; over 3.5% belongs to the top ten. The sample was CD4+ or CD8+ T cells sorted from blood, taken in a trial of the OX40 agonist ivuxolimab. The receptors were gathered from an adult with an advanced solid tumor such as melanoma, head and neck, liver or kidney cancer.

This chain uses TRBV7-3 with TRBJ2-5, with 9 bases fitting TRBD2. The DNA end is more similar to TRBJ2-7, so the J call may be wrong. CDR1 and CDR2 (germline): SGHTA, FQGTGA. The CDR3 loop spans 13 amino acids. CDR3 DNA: TGTGCCAGCAGCTATCTAGCGGGGCACGAGCAGTACTTC. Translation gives CASSYLAGHEQYF.

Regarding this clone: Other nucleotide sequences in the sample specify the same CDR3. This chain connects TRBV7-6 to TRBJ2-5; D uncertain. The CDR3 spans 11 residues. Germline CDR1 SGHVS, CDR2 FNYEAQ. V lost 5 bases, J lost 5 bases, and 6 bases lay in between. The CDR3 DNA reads TGTGCCAGCAGCCTCCAGGAGACCCAGTACTTC. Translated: CASSLQETQYF. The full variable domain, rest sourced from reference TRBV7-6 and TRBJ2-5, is GAGVSQSPRYKVTKRGQDVALRCDPISGHVSLYWYRQALGQGPEFLTYFNYEAQQDKSGLPNDRFSAERPEGSISTLTIQRTEQRDSAMYRCASSLQETQYFGPGTRLLVL.

This CDR3 reads CASSQGTGRIYNSPLHF. The CDR3 DNA reads as TGCGCCAGCAGCCAAGGGACGGGGCGGATATATAATTCACCCCTCCACTTT. This chain uses TRBV4-3 with TRBJ1-6, with D maybe TRBD1 (5 bases). Germline-derived CDR1 and CDR2 are LGHNA and YSLEER. The germline V and J ends were trimmed by 1 base and 4 bases, with 14 bases remaining between them. The CDR3 has 17 residues.

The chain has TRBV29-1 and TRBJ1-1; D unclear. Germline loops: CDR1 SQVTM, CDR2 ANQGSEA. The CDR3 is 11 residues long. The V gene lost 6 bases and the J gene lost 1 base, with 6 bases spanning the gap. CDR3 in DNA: TGCAGCGTGTCGCGGAACACTGAAGCTTTCTTT. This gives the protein CSVSRNTEAFF.

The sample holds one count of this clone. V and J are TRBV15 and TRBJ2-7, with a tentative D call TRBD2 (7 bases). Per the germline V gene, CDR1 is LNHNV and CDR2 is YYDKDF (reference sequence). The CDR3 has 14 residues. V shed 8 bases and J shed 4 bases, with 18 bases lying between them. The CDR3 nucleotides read TGTGCCACCCGAAAAGGGGGGGCGGAATACGAGCAGTACTTC. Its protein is CATRKGGAEYEQYF.

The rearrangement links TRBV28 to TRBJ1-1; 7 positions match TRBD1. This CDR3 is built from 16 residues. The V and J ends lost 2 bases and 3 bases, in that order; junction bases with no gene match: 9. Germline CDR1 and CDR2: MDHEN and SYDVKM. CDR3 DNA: TGTGCCAGCAGTTTACGACAGGGTCGAGGATACACTGAAGCTTTCTTT. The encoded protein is CASSLRQGRGYTEAFF.